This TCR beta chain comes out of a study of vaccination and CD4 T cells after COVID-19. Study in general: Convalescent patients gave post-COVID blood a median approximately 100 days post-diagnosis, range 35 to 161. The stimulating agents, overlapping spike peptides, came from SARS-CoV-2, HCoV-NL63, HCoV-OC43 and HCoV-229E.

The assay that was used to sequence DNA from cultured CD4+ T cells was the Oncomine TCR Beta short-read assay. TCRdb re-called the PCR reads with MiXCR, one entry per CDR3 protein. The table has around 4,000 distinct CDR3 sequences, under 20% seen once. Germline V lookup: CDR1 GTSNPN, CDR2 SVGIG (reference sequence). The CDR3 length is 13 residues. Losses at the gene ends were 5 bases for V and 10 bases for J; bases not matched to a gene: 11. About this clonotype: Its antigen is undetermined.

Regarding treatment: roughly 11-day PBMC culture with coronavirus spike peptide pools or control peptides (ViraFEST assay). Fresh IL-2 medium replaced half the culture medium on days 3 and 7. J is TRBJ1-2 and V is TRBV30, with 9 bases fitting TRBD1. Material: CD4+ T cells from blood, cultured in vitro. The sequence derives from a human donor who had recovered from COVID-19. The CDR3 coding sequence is TGTGCCTGGGGTGGAGGGACAGGGCGGCTCTACACCTTC. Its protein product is CAWGGGTGRLYTF.